One sample yielded the 6 T cell receptor beta chains listed below, sequenced in a study of T-cell reconstitution after alpha-beta-depleted transplantation in children. The library targeted TCRbeta and was prepared with unique molecular identifiers. One entry per CDR3 protein, called by TCRdb with MiXCR from the PCR reads. The table includes 120,000 to 150,000 distinct CDR3 sequences, 8.8% detected once. The sequencing here drew on PBMCs, mostly from graft donor cells, taken 180 days after TCRalphabeta/CD19-depleted stem cell transplant. These receptors were obtained from a female patient aged 2 to 10 who had a stem cell transplant for congenital amegakaryocytic thrombocytopenia, so the T cells may come from the graft donor.

Comment on this clonotype: A read error may explain this, as a much larger clone is one base away. In DNA, the CDR3 is TGTGACAGCACAGTCCGGGACGAGCAGTACTTC. The encoded protein is CDSTVRDEQYF. V is TRBV28 and J is TRBJ2-7; D gene uncertain. The CDR3 has 11 amino acids. Per the germline V gene, CDR1 is MDHEN and CDR2 is SYDVKM.

At least ten counts were recorded for this clonotype. The gene calls are TRBV7-2 and TRBJ1-5, with unresolved D. Deletions cut 1 base from V and 2 bases from J, with 3 bases between. Germline assignment: CDR1 SGHTA and CDR2 FQGNSA. This CDR3 has 13 amino acids. The CDR3 reads CASSLERNQPQHF. As DNA, the CDR3 is TGTGCCAGCAGCTTAGAACGCAATCAGCCCCAGCATTTT. Drawing the rest from reference TRBV7-2 and TRBJ1-5, the complete variable domain is GAGVSQSPSNKVTEKGKDVELRCDPISGHTALYWYRQSLGQGLEFLIYFQGNSAPDKSGLPSDRFSAERTGGSVSTLTIQRTQQEDSAVYLCASSLERNQPQHFGDGTRLSIL.

Ten or more counts support this clonotype. The rearrangement links TRBV3-1 to TRBJ2-1; D perhaps matches TRBD2 (5 bases). This CDR3 contains 16 residues. V dropped 0 bases and J dropped 6 bases, with 15 bases sitting between them. Germline loops: CDR1 LGHDT, CDR2 YNNKEL (reference sequence). The CDR3 bases are TGTGCCAGCAGCCAAGATGCCCTAGCCTCGGTCAATGAGCAGTTCTTC. Protein sequence: CASSQDALASVNEQFF.

This clonotype came up a few times. The chain uses TRBV5-1 and TRBJ1-3; unclear D gene. In germline, CDR1 is SGHRS, CDR2 YFSETQ. The V gene lost 0 bases and the J gene lost 1 base, with 11 bases spanning the gap. CDR3 length: 16 residues. The CDR3 DNA reads as TGCGCCAGCAGCTTGGAGGTCGGCTCGTCTGGAAACACCATATATTTT. Amino acids: CASSLEVGSSGNTIYF.

There are many counts of this clonotype. The chain is built from TRBV3-1 and TRBJ2-7; D is possibly TRBD2 (5 bases). This CDR3 is built from 13 residues. Germline CDR1 reads LGHDT; CDR2 reads YNNKEL (reference sequence). Trimming left V 1 base short and J 7 bases short, with 11 bases between. The CDR3 protein is CASSQVEGTEQYF. The CDR3 DNA is TGTGCCAGCAGCCAAGTTGAGGGCACGGAGCAGTACTTC.

There are many counts of this clonotype. This rearrangement joins TRBV7-9 to TRBJ1-2; D might be TRBD1 (6 bases). CDR3 size: 14 residues. The germline V gene has CDR1 SEHNR and CDR2 FQNEAQ (reference sequence). With 3 bases removed from V and 4 bases from J, the gap between germline ends came to 12 bases. The CDR3 is CASSFNREGYGYTF. The CDR3 DNA is TGTGCCAGCAGCTTCAACAGGGAAGGCTATGGCTACACCTTC.